The clone carrying this T cell receptor (beta chain) was seen only once. Its specificity is unknown. Sequencing used immunoSEQ multiplex PCR; TCRdb keeps in-frame clones, though not all of them. The sample yields 25,000 or so clones, 82% seen once. The CDR3 runs 15 residues. CDR1 and CDR2 (germline): SGHRS, YFSETQ. Deletions cut 3 bases from V and 1 base from J, with 13 bases between. This sample stems from a study of regulatory dendritic cells for organ transplantation. Findings of the study overall: Regulatory dendritic cells appeared to expand memory CD8+ clones less than mature ones. Naive CD4+ and CD8+ repertoires were highly diverse; memory CD8+ was most oligoclonal.

FACS sorted CD4+ or CD8+ T cells into CD45RA+ naive and CD45RO+ memory. Source material: naive CD4+ T cells from blood. The sample's subset: CD45RA+ naive T cells. This sequence originates from a human donor in good health. This rearrangement joins TRBV5-1 to TRBJ1-1; D may be TRBD1 (5 bases). CDR3 amino acids: CASSSRLGGNTEAFF. The CDR3 DNA follows: TGCGCCAGCAGCTCACGACTGGGGGGGAACACTGAAGCTTTCTTT.